At least ten counts were recorded for the clone carrying this T cell receptor (beta chain). These data are taken from a study of neurological immune-mediated disorders. Libraries from sorted cells used about 950,000 T cells (CD4+ or CD8+). MiXCR, applied by TCRdb to the 5' RACE reads, yields one record per CDR3 protein. The table records 15,000 or so distinct CDR3 sequences, roughly 13% of them present only once. CDR1 is SEHNR and CDR2 is FQNEAQ in the germline V gene (reference sequence). With V trimmed by 1 base and J by 4 bases, 9 bases remained unmatched. This CDR3 has 17 amino acids. The receptor's source is a female donor with HTLV-1-associated myelopathy (HAM/TSP). The sample comprised CD8+ T cells from blood. The genes are TRBV7-9 and TRBJ2-1, with TRBD2 matching over 8 bases. In DNA form, the CDR3 reads TGTGCCAGCAGCTTAGAAGGGCGGGGGGCCTCATACAATGAGCAGTTCTTC. This encodes CASSLEGRGASYNEQFF.